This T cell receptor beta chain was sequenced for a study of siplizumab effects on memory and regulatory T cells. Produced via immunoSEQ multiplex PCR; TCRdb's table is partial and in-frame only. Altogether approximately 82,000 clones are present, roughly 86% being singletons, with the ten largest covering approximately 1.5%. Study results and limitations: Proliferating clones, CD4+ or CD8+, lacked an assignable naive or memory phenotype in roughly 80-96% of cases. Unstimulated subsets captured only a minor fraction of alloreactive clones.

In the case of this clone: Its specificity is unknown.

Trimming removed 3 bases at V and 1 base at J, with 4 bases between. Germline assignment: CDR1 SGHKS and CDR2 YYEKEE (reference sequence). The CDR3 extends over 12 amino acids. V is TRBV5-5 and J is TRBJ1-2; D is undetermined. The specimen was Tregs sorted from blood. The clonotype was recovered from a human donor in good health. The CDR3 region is CASSWDNYGYTF. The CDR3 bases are TGTGCCAGCAGCTGGGATAACTATGGCTACACCTTC. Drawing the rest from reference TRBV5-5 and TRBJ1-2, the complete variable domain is DAGVTQSPTHLIKTRGQQVTLRCSPISGHKSVSWYQQVLGQGPQFIFQYYEKEERGRGNFPDRFSARQFPNYSSELNVNALLLGDSALYLCASSWDNYGYTFGSGTRLTVV.